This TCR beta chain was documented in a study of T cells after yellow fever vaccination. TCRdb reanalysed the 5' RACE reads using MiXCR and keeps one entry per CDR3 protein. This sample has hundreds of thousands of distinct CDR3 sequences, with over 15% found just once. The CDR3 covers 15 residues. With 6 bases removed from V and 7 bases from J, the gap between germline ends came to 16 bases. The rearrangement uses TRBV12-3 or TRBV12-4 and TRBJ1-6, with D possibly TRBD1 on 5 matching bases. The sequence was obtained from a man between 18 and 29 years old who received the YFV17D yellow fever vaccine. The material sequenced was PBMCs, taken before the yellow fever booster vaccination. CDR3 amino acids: CASSGRVGGNSPLHF. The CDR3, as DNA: TGTGCCAGCAGCGGCAGGGTGGGAGGAAATTCACCCCTCCACTTT.